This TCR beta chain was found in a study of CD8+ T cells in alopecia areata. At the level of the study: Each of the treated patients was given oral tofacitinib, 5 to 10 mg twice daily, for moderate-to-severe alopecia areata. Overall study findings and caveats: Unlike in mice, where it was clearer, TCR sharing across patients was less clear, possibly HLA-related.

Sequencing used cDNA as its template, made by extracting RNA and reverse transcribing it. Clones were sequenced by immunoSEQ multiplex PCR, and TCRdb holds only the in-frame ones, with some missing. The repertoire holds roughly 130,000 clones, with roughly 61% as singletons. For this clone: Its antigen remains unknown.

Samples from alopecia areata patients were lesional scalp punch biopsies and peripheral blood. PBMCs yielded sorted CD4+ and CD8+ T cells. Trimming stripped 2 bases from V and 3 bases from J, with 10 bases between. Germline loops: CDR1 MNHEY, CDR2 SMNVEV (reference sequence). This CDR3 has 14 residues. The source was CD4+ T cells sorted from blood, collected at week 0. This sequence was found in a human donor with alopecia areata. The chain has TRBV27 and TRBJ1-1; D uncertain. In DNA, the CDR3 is TGTGCCAGCAGTTTAATGGTTAGGGACACTGAAGCTTTCTTT. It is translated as CASSLMVRDTEAFF.